One and the same sample provided the 14 T cell receptor beta chains below, sequenced in a study of cytomegalovirus exposure and HLA in healthy donors. Using immunoSEQ multiplex PCR, the repertoire was profiled, and TCRdb retains in-frame clones only, with some absent. The top ten clones hold 3.1% of a sample with some 260,000 clones, less than 95% of them seen once. Specimen: PBMCs. These receptors all stem from a woman aged 30 to 39 in good health and CMV-seronegative.

J is TRBJ2-7 and V is TRBV19, with TRBD1 as a possible D gene (6 bases). The germline CDR1 and CDR2 sequences are LNHDA and SQIVND (reference sequence). This CDR3 spans 14 amino acids. V was trimmed by 8 bases and J by 1 base, leaving 15 bases between them. The chain's CDR3 is CASQRTASSYEQYF. CDR3 sequence (DNA): TGTGCCAGTCAAAGGACAGCAAGTTCCTACGAGCAGTACTTC.

This chain connects TRBV27 to TRBJ2-3; 8 positions agree with TRBD2. Trimming removed 6 bases from V and 3 bases from J; junction bases left unmatched: 11. Germline-derived CDR1 and CDR2 are MNHEY and SMNVEV (reference sequence). The CDR3 totals 16 residues. This chain's CDR3 is CASRNLREGGTDTQYF. In DNA, the CDR3 is TGTGCCAGCAGGAACCTTCGGGAGGGAGGGACAGATACGCAGTATTTT.

CDR3 sequence: CASSFGTNSEQYF. The CDR3 DNA follows: TGTGCCAGCAGCTTCGGGACAAACTCCGAGCAGTACTTC. The chain employs TRBV7-7 and TRBJ2-7; perhaps TRBD1 as D (6 bases). Deletions cut 3 bases from V and 6 bases from J, with 12 bases between. The CDR3 has 13 amino acids. The germline V gene encodes CDR1 SSHAT and CDR2 FNYEAQ (reference sequence).

The gene calls are TRBV6-5 and TRBJ2-5; D is perhaps TRBD1 (5 bases). Trimming took off 6 bases at V and 4 bases at J, with 15 bases between the two ends. The CDR3 extends over 14 amino acids. Germline CDR1 is MNHEY and CDR2 is SVGAGI. Here the CDR3 DNA reads TGTGCCAGCAGAGAAACAGGAGTCGTAGAGACCCAGTACTTC. Translated, it gives CASRETGVVETQYF.

This clone was recorded only once. This chain uses TRBV5-6 with TRBJ2-1, with 11 positions matching TRBD2. The germline V gene encodes CDR1 SGHDT and CDR2 YYEEEE. This CDR3 region has 15 residues. V was pared by 3 bases and J by 7 bases, with 6 bases of the junction left unmatched. CDR3 DNA: TGTGCCAGCAGCTCGGGACTAGCGGTGTCAAATGAGCAGTTCTTC. It translates to CASSSGLAVSNEQFF.

The gene calls are TRBV7-9 and TRBJ2-7; perhaps TRBD2 as D (5 bases). Trimming removed 4 bases at V and 0 bases at J, with 13 bases between. CDR1 is SEHNR and CDR2 is FQNEAQ in the germline V gene (reference sequence). The CDR3 is made up of 15 amino acids. Here the CDR3 DNA reads TGTGCCAGCAGCTCTCTAGCCGTGAGCTCCTACGAGCAGTACTTC. Residues: CASSSLAVSSYEQYF.

V and J are TRBV10-3 and TRBJ1-1; no firm D call. The CDR3 is 13 amino acids. Germline V CDR1 and CDR2: ENHRY, SYGVKD. The ends were cut back, 5 bases at V and 2 bases at J, with 9 bases in the middle. CDR3 in amino acids: CAISSSANTEAFF. CDR3 sequence (DNA): TGTGCCATCAGTTCGTCAGCTAACACTGAAGCTTTCTTT.

V and J are TRBV14 and TRBJ2-3, with 9 bases fitting TRBD2. This CDR3 spans 12 amino acids. The germline V gene encodes CDR1 SGHDN and CDR2 FVKESK. J lost 9 bases, V lost 7 bases, and 5 bases had no gene match. CDR3 region: CASNSAGGTQYF. In DNA form, the CDR3 reads TGTGCCAGCAACTCAGCGGGGGGCACGCAGTATTTT.

The J gene is TRBJ2-7, the V gene TRBV28, with D perhaps matching TRBD1 or TRBD2 (5 bases each). CDR1 and CDR2 from the germline V gene are MDHEN and SYDVKM. The V and J ends lost 1 base and 1 base respectively, with 17 bases between them. The length of the CDR3 is 17 residues. This CDR3 reads CASSLLFGAGNSYEQYF. In DNA form, the CDR3 reads TGTGCCAGCAGTTTATTATTCGGGGCAGGGAATTCCTACGAGCAGTACTTC. The entire variable domain, with the rest obtained from reference TRBV28 and TRBJ2-7, is as follows: DVKVTQSSRYLVKRTGEKVFLECVQDMDHENMFWYRQDPGLGLRLIYFSYDVKMKEKGDIPEGYSVSREKKERFSLILESASTNQTSMYLCASSLLFGAGNSYEQYFGPGTRLTVT.

The chain is built from TRBV18 and TRBJ2-7, with a tentative D call TRBD1 (5 bases). The V gene's germline CDR1 is KGHSH and CDR2 LQKENI. The CDR3 spans 15 residues. Deletions cut 5 bases from V and 2 bases from J, with 16 bases between. CDR3 loop: CASSGEVGLTYEQYF. The CDR3 DNA is TGTGCCAGCTCAGGAGAGGTGGGGCTTACCTACGAGCAGTACTTC.

Comment on this clone: In the same sample, other DNA sequences code for this CDR3. The rearrangement links TRBV7-2 to TRBJ2-5, with TRBD1 matching 10 bases. The CDR3 length is 13 residues. Germline V gene lookup returns CDR1 SGHTA and CDR2 FQGNSA. The ends lost 5 bases at V and 4 bases at J; junction bases unmatched: 1. CDR3 DNA sequence: TGTGCCAGCAGCCGGGACAGGGGAGAGACCCAGTACTTC. This sequence encodes CASSRDRGETQYF.

The CDR3 reads CASSDTQPQHF. The DNA for the CDR3 is TGTGCCAGCAGTGACACTCAGCCCCAGCATTTT. The V call is TRBV6-1, the J call TRBJ1-5; D not certain. This CDR3 spans 11 amino acids. V was shortened by 3 bases and J by 6 bases, with 3 bases between the two germline ends. CDR1 and CDR2 from the germline V gene are MNHNS and SASEGT.

This chain connects TRBV2 to TRBJ1-2; D not certain. Germline CDR1 and CDR2: SNHLY and FYNNEI. CDR3 length: 12 residues. V lost 5 bases, J lost 6 bases, and 10 bases lay in between. CDR3: CASSLRTDGYTF. Written as DNA, the CDR3 is TGTGCCAGCAGTCTACGGACCGATGGCTACACCTTC.

In this sample, this clone turned up once. The chain uses TRBV28 and TRBJ2-7; weak D call: TRBD2 (6 bases). Germline V gene sequence: CDR1 MDHEN, CDR2 SYDVKM. This CDR3 comprises 15 residues. The V end lost 2 bases, the J end lost 0 bases, and 11 bases lay between the germline ends. The CDR3 protein is CASSLGGGSSYEQYF. Here the CDR3 DNA reads TGTGCCAGCAGTTTAGGCGGAGGGAGCTCCTACGAGCAGTACTTC.